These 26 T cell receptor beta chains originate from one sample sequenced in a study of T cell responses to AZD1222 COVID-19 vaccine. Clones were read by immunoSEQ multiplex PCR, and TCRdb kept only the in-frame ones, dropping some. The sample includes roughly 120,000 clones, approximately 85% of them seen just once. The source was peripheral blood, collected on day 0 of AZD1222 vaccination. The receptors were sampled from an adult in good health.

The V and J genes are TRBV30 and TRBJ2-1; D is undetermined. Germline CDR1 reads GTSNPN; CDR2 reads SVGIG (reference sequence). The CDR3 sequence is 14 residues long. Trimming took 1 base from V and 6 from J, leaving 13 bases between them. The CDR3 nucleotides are TGTGCCTGGAGTGGGCTCGCCTTCCCCAATGAGCAGTTCTTC. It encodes CAWSGLAFPNEQFF.

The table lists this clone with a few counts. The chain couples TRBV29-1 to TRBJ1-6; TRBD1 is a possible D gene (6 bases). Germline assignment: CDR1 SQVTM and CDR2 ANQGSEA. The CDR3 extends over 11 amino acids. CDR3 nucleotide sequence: TGCAGGGAAAGGGGGGGATCACCCCTCCACTTT. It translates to CRERGGSPLHF.

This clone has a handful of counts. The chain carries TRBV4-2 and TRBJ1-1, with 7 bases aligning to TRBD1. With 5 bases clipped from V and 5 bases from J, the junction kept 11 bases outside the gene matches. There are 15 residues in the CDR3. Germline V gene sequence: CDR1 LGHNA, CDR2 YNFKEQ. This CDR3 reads CASSDPQGRGTEAFF. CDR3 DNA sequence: TGTGCCAGCAGCGACCCACAGGGGCGGGGAACTGAAGCTTTCTTT.

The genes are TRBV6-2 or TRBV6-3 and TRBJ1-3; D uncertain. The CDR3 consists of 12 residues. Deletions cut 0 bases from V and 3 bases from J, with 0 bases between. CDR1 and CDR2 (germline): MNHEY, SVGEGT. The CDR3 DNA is TGTGCCAGCAGTTACTCTGGAAACACCATATATTTT. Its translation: CASSYSGNTIYF.

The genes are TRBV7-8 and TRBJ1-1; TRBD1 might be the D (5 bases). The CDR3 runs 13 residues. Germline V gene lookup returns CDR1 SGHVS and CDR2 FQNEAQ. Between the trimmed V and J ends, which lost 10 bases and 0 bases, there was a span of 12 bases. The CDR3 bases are TGTGCCACCGCACGGGGCCTGAACACTGAAGCTTTCTTT. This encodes CATARGLNTEAFF.

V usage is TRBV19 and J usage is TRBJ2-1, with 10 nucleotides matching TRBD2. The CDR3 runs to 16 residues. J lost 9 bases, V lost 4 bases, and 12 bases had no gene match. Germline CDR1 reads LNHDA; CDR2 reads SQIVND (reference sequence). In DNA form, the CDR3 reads TGTGCCAGTAGTACCCTCGGGCCTAGCGGGGGAGGTGAGCAGTTCTTC. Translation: CASSTLGPSGGGEQFF.

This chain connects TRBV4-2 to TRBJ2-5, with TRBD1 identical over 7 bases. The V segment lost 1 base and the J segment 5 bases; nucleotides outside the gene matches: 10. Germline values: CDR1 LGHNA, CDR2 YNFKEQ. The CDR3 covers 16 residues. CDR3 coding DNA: TGTGCCAGCAGCCAAGGAGAAGGGGGCTCAGTGGAGACCCAGTACTTC. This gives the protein CASSQGEGGSVETQYF.

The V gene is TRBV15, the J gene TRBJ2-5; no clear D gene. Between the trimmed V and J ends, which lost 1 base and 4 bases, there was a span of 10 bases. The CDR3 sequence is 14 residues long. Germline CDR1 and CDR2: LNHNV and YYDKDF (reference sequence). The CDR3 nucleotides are TGTGCCACCAGCAGAGCGGACGGCCTAGAGACCCAGTACTTC. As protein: CATSRADGLETQYF. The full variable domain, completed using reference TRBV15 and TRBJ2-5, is DAMVIQNPRYQVTQFGKPVTLSCSQTLNHNVMYWYQQKSSQAPKLLFHYYDKDFNNEADTPDNFQSRRPNTSFCFLDIRSPGLGDTAMYLCATSRADGLETQYFGPGTRLLVL.

CDR3 protein: CASRDNTRYGYTF. The CDR3 nucleotides read TGTGCCAGCCGGGACAACACCCGCTATGGCTACACCTTC. The chain has TRBV12-3 or TRBV12-4 and TRBJ1-2; D perhaps matches TRBD1 (6 bases). This CDR3 has 13 amino acids. The ends were cut back, 8 bases at V and 4 bases at J, with 14 bases in the middle.

The CDR3 DNA reads TGTGCCAGCAGTTTTACGGGGGGCACAACCTACGAGCAGTACTTC. Translating gives CASSFTGGTTYEQYF. This chain joins TRBV28 and TRBJ2-7; maybe TRBD2 (7 bases). Germline loops: CDR1 MDHEN, CDR2 SYDVKM. Trimming stripped 3 bases from V and 2 bases from J, with 14 bases between. The CDR3 has 15 amino acids.

The CDR3 sequence is CASRDYGTGVTEAFF. CDR3 coding DNA: TGTGCCAGCAGAGATTACGGGACAGGGGTAACTGAAGCTTTCTTT. This rearrangement joins TRBV16 to TRBJ1-1; 10 bases match TRBD1. The length of the CDR3 is 15 residues. V dropped 6 bases and J dropped 5; count of bases not matched to a gene: 9. The germline V gene encodes CDR1 KGHSY and CDR2 FQNENV.

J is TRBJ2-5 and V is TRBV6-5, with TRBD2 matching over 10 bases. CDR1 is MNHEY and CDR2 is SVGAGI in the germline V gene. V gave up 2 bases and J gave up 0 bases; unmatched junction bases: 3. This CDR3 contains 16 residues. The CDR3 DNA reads TGTGCCAGCAGTTACACAGCGGGGGGGAACCAAGAGACCCAGTACTTC. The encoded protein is CASSYTAGGNQETQYF.

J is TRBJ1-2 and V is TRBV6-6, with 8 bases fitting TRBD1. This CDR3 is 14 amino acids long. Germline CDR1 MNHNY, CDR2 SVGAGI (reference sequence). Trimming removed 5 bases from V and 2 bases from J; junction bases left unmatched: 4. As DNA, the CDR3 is TGTGCCAGCAGTCGGGACAGGTTAAACTATGGCTACACCTTC. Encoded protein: CASSRDRLNYGYTF.

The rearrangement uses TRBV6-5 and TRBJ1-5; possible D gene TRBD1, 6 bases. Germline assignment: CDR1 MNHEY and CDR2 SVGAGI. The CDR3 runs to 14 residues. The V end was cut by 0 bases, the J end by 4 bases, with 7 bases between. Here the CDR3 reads CASSYSTGNQPQHF. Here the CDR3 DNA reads TGTGCCAGCAGTTACTCGACAGGAAATCAGCCCCAGCATTTT.

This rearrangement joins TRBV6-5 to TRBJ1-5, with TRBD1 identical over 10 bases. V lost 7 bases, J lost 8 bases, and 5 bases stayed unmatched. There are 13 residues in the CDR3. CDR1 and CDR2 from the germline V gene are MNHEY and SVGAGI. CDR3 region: CASKTGGGKPQHF. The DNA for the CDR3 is TGTGCCAGCAAGACAGGGGGCGGGAAGCCCCAGCATTTT.

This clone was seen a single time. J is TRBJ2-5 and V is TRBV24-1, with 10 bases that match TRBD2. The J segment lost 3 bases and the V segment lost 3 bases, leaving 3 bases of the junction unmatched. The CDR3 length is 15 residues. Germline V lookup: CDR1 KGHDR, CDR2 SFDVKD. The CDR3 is CATSDPSGGEETQYF. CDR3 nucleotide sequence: TGTGCCACCAGTGATCCGAGCGGGGGGGAAGAGACCCAGTACTTC.

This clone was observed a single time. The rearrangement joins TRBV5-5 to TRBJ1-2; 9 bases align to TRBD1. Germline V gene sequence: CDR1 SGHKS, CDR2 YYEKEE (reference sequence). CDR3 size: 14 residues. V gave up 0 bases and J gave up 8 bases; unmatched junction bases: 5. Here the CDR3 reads CASSLEGTGLGYTF. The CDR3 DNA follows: TGTGCCAGCAGCTTGGAAGGGACAGGGTTGGGCTACACCTTC.

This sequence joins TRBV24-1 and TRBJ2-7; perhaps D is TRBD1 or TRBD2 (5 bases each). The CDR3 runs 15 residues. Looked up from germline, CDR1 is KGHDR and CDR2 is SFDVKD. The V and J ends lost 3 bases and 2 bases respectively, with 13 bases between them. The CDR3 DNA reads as TGTGCCACCAGTGATCCCCGGGACCGAACCTACGAGCAGTACTTC. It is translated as CATSDPRDRTYEQYF.

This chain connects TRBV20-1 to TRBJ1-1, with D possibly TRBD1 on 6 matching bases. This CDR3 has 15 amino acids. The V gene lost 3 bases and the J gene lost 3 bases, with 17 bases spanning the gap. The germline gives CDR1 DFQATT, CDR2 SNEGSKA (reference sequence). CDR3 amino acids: CSASFHGGPDTEAFF. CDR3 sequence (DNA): TGCAGTGCTAGTTTTCACGGGGGGCCCGACACTGAAGCTTTCTTT.

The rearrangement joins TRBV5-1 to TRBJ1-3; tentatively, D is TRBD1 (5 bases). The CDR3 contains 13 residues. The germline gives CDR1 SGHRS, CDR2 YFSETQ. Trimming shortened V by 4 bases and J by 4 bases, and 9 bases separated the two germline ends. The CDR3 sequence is CASSEGFGNTIYF. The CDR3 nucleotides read TGCGCCAGCAGCGAGGGGTTCGGAAACACCATATATTTT.

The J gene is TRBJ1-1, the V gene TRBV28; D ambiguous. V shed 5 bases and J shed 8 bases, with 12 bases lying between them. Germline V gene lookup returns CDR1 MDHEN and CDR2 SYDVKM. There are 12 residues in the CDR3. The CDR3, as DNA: TGTGCCAGCAGTATCGTTCCCGAGGAAGCTTTCTTT. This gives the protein CASSIVPEEAFF.

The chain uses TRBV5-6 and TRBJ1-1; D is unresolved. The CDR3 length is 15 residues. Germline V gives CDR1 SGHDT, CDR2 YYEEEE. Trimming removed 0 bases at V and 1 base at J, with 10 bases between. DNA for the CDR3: TGTGCCAGCAGCTTGGGCGGCAGGCCGAACACTGAAGCTTTCTTT. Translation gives CASSLGGRPNTEAFF.

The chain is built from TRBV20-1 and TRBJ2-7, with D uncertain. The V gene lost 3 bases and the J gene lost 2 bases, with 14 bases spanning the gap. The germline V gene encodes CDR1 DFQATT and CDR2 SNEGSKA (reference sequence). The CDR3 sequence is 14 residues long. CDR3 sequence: CSASRHRWTYEQYF. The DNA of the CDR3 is TGCAGTGCTAGTAGGCACCGGTGGACCTACGAGCAGTACTTC.

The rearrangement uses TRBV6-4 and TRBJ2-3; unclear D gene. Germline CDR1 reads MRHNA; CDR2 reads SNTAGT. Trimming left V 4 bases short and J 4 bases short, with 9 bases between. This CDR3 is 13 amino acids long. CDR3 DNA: TGTGCCAGCAGTGGAGAACGCTCAGATACGCAGTATTTT. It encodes CASSGERSDTQYF.

The CDR3 sequence is CASSFRDVSGTQYF. CDR3 DNA: TGTGCCAGCAGCTTTCGGGACGTCTCGGGGACCCAGTACTTC. The chain combines TRBV7-2 with TRBJ2-5, with D perhaps assigned TRBD1 or TRBD2 (5 bases each). The CDR3 sequence is 14 residues long. CDR1 SGHTA and CDR2 FQGNSA come from the germline V gene. The ends were cut back, 3 bases at V and 7 bases at J, with 15 bases in the middle.

CDR3 coding DNA: TGTGCCAGCAGCTCGGGACAGGGGTATGGCTACACCTTC. This translates into CASSSGQGYGYTF. This chain links TRBV5-4 with TRBJ1-2; 10 nucleotides match TRBD1. Per the germline V gene, CDR1 is SGHNT and CDR2 is YYREEE (reference sequence). CDR3 length: 13 amino acids. The V segment lost 3 bases and the J segment 5 bases; nucleotides outside the gene matches: 1.